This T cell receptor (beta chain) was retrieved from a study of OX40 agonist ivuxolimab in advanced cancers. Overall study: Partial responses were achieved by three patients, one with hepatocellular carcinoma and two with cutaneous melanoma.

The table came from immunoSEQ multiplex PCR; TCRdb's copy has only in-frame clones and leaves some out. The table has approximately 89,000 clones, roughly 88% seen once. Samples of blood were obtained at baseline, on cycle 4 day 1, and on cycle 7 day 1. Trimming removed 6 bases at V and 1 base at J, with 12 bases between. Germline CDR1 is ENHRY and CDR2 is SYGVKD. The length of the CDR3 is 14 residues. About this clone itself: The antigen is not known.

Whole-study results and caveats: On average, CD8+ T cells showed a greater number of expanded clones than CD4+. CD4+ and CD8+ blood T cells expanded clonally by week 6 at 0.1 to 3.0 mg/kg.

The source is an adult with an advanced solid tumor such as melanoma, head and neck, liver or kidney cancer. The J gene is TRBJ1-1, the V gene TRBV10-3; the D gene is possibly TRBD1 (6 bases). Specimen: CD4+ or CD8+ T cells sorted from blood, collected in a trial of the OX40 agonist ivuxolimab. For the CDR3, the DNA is TGTGCCATCAGGGAGACAGGAAGGAACACTGAAGCTTTCTTT. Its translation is CAIRETGRNTEAFF.